This T cell receptor (beta chain) was captured in a study of T-cell memory formation after mild COVID-19. This clonotype was counted a few times. TCRdb analysed the 5' RACE reads with MiXCR anew, one entry per CDR3 protein. The repertoire holds roughly 200,000 distinct CDR3 sequences, with around 16% as singletons. CDR1 is SQVTM and CDR2 is ANQGSEA in the germline V gene. The CDR3 loop spans 15 amino acids. Deletions cut 7 bases from V and 3 bases from J, with 20 bases between. Sequencing was performed on PBMCs or a T cell subset sorted from them (not recorded which). The chain couples TRBV29-1 to TRBJ2-3; possible D gene TRBD2, 6 bases. The TCR was taken from an adult woman who had mild COVID-19 (a few samples of this study predate the infection). Cell type and time point are not known. The CDR3 coding sequence is TGCAGCGCTCGCCTGACTGGCGGGACTACAGATACGCAGTATTTT. Encoded protein: CSARLTGGTTDTQYF.